This T cell receptor beta chain was sequenced for a study of CD8 T cells in Susac syndrome. Study-level results: In its TCR sequencing and HLA analysis, the study acknowledged that the number of individuals was relatively small.

Reverse transcription of about 0.45 to 1 ug RNA used random hexamers. TCR beta CDR3 was amplified by immunoSEQ multiplex PCR. This amplification extended across 54 Vbeta and 13 Jbeta segments. TCRdb reanalysed the immunoSEQ multiplex PCR reads using MiXCR and keeps one entry per CDR3 protein. The data show under 200,000 distinct CDR3 sequences, roughly 96% seen once. Concerning this clonotype itself: The antigen is undetermined.

The V segment lost 1 base and the J segment 2 bases; nucleotides outside the gene matches: 8. The CDR3 sequence is 16 residues long. CDR1 and CDR2 from the germline V gene are SGHDT and YYEEEE. Relapsing-remitting disease, either stable or active, was present in the treatment-naive patients who were the multiple sclerosis controls. FACS was used to enrich TEMRA cells, whereas the CD8+ and CD4+ T cells were obtained by negative isolation. This clonotype was sampled from a human donor with multiple sclerosis. This sequence joins TRBV5-6 and TRBJ2-5; TRBD1 agrees at 7 bases. The sample was CD8+ T cells from PBMCs. The CDR3 protein is CASSLPRQGGQETQYF. CDR3 DNA sequence: TGTGCCAGCAGCTTGCCGAGACAGGGTGGTCAAGAGACCCAGTACTTC.